This T cell receptor (beta chain) was documented in a study of shared clonotypes between healthy human individuals. Regarding this clone: Its antigen is unidentified.

Each replicate PCR on the sorted subsets used 200 to 250 ng DNA (approximately 33,000 T cell genomes). Clones were read by immunoSEQ multiplex PCR, and TCRdb kept only the in-frame ones, dropping some. The sample contains 2 million to 2.5 million clones, roughly 95% of which appear only once. Study findings and constraints: Sequencing depth was expected to influence donor clonotype sharing.

The CDR3 runs 15 residues. Trimming took 1 base from V and 8 from J, leaving 14 bases between them. Per the germline V gene, CDR1 is MGHRA and CDR2 is YSYEKL. Only CD45RO-negative cells positively selected for CCR7 counted as naive CD8 cells, so terminally differentiated effector memory CD45RA+ cells were excluded. The sequence was obtained from a man aged 18 to 29 in good health. Sequencing was performed on naive CD8+ T cells sorted from blood. This chain connects TRBV4-1 to TRBJ2-2, with D maybe TRBD2 (6 bases). CDR3 protein: CASSQVGTLAGELFF. In nucleotides, the CDR3 is TGCGCCAGCAGCCAAGTGGGGACTCTAGCGGGGGAGCTGTTTTTT.